This T cell receptor (beta chain) was observed in a study of T cell responses to AZD1222 COVID-19 vaccine. CDR3 length: 17 residues. The V end was cut by 2 bases, the J end by 6 bases, with 22 bases between. The germline gives CDR1 MDHEN, CDR2 SYDVKM. A remark on this clone: Its antigen is currently unknown.

Generated by immunoSEQ multiplex PCR, the TCRdb table keeps only in-frame clones and is missing some. The data show about 130,000 clones, around 90% seen once. Study-level findings and limits: Researchers report vaccine-associated CD4 TCRs spanning spike, with dominance at 160-218 and 743-854. Clonal diversity was possibly underestimated, and the donors were mostly white British, with more females. Reports indicate that nearly half of spike-specific TCRs are directed at unmutated variant regions.

Sample: peripheral blood, taken on day 0 of AZD1222 vaccination. The genes are TRBV28 and TRBJ1-2; D not certain. This receptor was identified in an adult in good health. The chain's CDR3 is CASSLILRQARGDGYTF. The CDR3 DNA sequence: TGTGCCAGCAGTTTAATCCTCCGGCAGGCCCGAGGCGATGGCTACACCTTC.